The text below deals with one TCR beta chain. Its antigen remains unidentified. This record comes from a study of CD8 T cells in ankylosing spondylitis. The CDR3 extends over 13 amino acids. CDR1 is KGHSH and CDR2 is LQKENI in the germline V gene. Trimming pared 1 base from V and 8 bases from J, leaving 9 bases between. Study outcomes and limitations: A motif of eight highly homologous TCR beta variants was seen as apparently characteristic of ankylosing spondylitis blood.

In TCRdb, the 5' RACE reads were re-called with MiXCR into one record per CDR3 protein. The sample lists a few hundred thousand distinct CDR3 sequences, about 13% occurring once. The sample consisted of blood, either unsorted or a sorted T cell fraction (not recorded which). The chain joins TRBV18 to TRBJ2-1; no reliable D call. The sequence derives from a male donor with ankylosing spondylitis. The CDR3 reads CASSPLNSDEQFF. CDR3 bases: TGTGCCAGCTCACCACTCAATTCGGATGAGCAGTTCTTC. Full variable domain (rest looked up from reference TRBV18 and TRBJ2-1): NAGVMQNPRHLVRRRGQEARLRCSPMKGHSHVYWYRQLPEEGLKFMVYLQKENIIDESGMPKERFSAEFPKEGPSILRIQQVVRGDSAAYFCASSPLNSDEQFFGPGTRLTVL.